There are many counts of the clone carrying this TCR beta chain. Amplified regions were TCR beta CDR3 sequences from RNA transcripts. HTBI primers drove first-round RT-PCR of the TCR CDR3. TCRdb passed the multiplex PCR reads through MiXCR, listing each CDR3 protein once. The data show 600,000 to 750,000 distinct CDR3 sequences, about 18% seen once. This entry belongs to a study of T cells in Graves' hyperthyroidism and ophthalmopathy. The receptor was derived from a man aged 45-65 years with Graves' hyperthyroidism. Sequencing used blood.

The CDR3 reads CASSLGFRGTYEQYF. In nucleotides, the CDR3 is TGTGCCAGCAGCTTAGGGTTCAGGGGGACCTACGAGCAGTACTTC. This sequence joins TRBV11-2 and TRBJ2-7; 7 nucleotides agree with TRBD1. Germline V lookup: CDR1 SGHAT, CDR2 FQNNGV. The CDR3 totals 15 residues. With 1 base clipped from V and 2 bases from J, the junction kept 5 bases outside the gene matches. Supplemented by reference TRBV11-2 and TRBJ2-7, the full variable domain reads EAGVAQSPRYKIIEKRQSVAFWCNPISGHATLYWYQQILGQGPKLLIQFQNNGVVDDSQLPKDRFSAERLKGVDSTLKIQPAKLEDSAVYLCASSLGFRGTYEQYFGPGTRLTVT.